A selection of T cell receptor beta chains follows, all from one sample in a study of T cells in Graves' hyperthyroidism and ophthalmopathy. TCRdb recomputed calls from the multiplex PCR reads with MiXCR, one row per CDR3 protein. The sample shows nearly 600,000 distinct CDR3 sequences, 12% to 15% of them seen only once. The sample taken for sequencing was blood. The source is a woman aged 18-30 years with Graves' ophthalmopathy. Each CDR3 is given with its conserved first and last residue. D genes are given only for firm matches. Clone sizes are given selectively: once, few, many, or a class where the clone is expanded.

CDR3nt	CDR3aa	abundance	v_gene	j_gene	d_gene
TGTGCCAGCAGTCCCCCGGGGGACGATGAGCAGTTCTTC	CASSPPGDDEQFF	-	TRBV27	TRBJ2-1	-
TGTGCCAGCACCCACCTCGGTCAGAACACTGAAGCTTTCTTT	CASTHLGQNTEAFF	-	TRBV6-1	TRBJ1-1	-
TGTGCCAGCAGTTTACTCTCCGGGACAAGTAACTACGAGCAGTACTTC	CASSLLSGTSNYEQYF	-	TRBV28	TRBJ2-7	-
TGCAGCGGTACAGGGAGGGTTAACACTGAAGCTTTCTTT	CSGTGRVNTEAFF	many	TRBV29-1	TRBJ1-1	-
TGTGCCAGTAGTTACGGACGGTCAAACACTGAAGCTTTCTTT	CASSYGRSNTEAFF	-	TRBV19	TRBJ1-1	-
TGTGCCAGCAGCACCTCGACTAGCGGGAGGGCCGGGGGAGAGCAGTACTTC	CASSTSTSGRAGGEQYF	few	TRBV9	TRBJ2-7	TRBD2
TGTGCCAGCAGTGAGCAGACAGGGCGCGGTGGCTACACCTTC	CASSEQTGRGGYTF	-	TRBV6-4	TRBJ1-2	TRBD1
TGTGCCAGCAGCCCGGGGGGAGAGAGCTCCTACGAGCAGTACTTC	CASSPGGESSYEQYF	many	TRBV11-3	TRBJ2-7	TRBD2
TGTGCCAGCAGCTTACTAGCGGGAGTCCAAGAGACCCAGTACTTC	CASSLLAGVQETQYF	many	TRBV11-2	TRBJ2-5	TRBD2
TGCGCCAGCAGCCAATCTAGGACAGGGCCGAGCGTGGGTGAAAAACTGTTTTTT	CASSQSRTGPSVGEKLFF	few	TRBV4-3	TRBJ1-4	TRBD1
TGTGCCAGCAGCCAAGCCACAGGGACGGGCTATGGCTACACCTTC	CASSQATGTGYGYTF	many	TRBV3-1	TRBJ1-2	-
TGCAGCGTTGAGTCGACAACCTACGAGCAGTACTTC	CSVESTTYEQYF	many	TRBV29-1	TRBJ2-7	-
TGTGCCAGCAGCTTAGGAGAGGCTGGACGAGCTGGGTCAGATACGCAGTATTTT	CASSLGEAGRAGSDTQYF	many	TRBV11-2	TRBJ2-3	-
TGTGCCAGCAGCCCACCAGGGGGCAGGGATTCACCCCTCCACTTT	CASSPPGGRDSPLHF	many	TRBV9	TRBJ1-6	TRBD1
TGTGCCAGCAGCTCGGACAGGACCCTGGCGGAGCCCCAGCATTTT	CASSSDRTLAEPQHF	-	TRBV7-9	TRBJ1-5	TRBD1
TGCGCCAGCAGCCCGGGGACAGGGAAAAGCACTGAAGCTTTCTTT	CASSPGTGKSTEAFF	few	TRBV4-1	TRBJ1-1	TRBD1
TGTGCCAGCTTTCGACTAGCTTCCTCAGGCGAGCAGTACTTC	CASFRLASSGEQYF	many	TRBV2	TRBJ2-7	TRBD2
TGTGCCAGTAGTGGGGGACTTGGTGGCTACACCTTC	CASSGGLGGYTF	-	TRBV19	TRBJ1-2	-
TGTGCCAGCAGACGCGGGGAGGACGGATACTACGAGCAGTACTTC	CASRRGEDGYYEQYF	many	TRBV6-1	TRBJ2-7	-
TGTGCCACCAGTGATGCGACAGGGGGTGTTCCCGGGGAGCTGTTTTTT	CATSDATGGVPGELFF	-	TRBV24-1	TRBJ2-2	TRBD1
TGTGCCAGCAGTTACGGGGCGGGAGGTGATGAGCAGTTCTTC	CASSYGAGGDEQFF	-	TRBV6-5	TRBJ2-1	TRBD2
TGTGCCAGCAGTTTGCGTCCGGGAATCCACACAGATACGCAGTATTTT	CASSLRPGIHTDTQYF	many	TRBV27	TRBJ2-3	-
TGCAGTGCTAGAGATTGGGACGAAGCCGGCTATGGCTACACCTTC	CSARDWDEAGYGYTF	many	TRBV20-1	TRBJ1-2	-
TGTGCCAGCAGGATGGACAGTAAAGAGACCCAGTACTTC	CASRMDSKETQYF	many	TRBV5-6	TRBJ2-5	-
TGTGCCAGCAGCGCGTCCCGGACCGGGGGTAATGAGCAGTTCTTC	CASSASRTGGNEQFF	-	TRBV7-2	TRBJ2-1	-
TGTGCCAGCAGCTCTCCCGGGACAACCTACGAGCAGTACTTC	CASSSPGTTYEQYF	many	TRBV11-3	TRBJ2-7	-
TGCGCCAGCAGCCAAGGATGGCCACTTGAAATCCAAGAGACCCAGTACTTC	CASSQGWPLEIQETQYF	few	TRBV4-3	TRBJ2-5	-